Listed below are T cell receptor beta chains from one sample, sequenced in a study of untreated major depressive disorder. The assay was immunoSEQ multiplex PCR, and TCRdb's table has in-frame clones only and misses some. This table has approximately 15,000 clones, approximately 90% appearing once. Sequencing used CD4+ T cells from PBMCs. These receptors came from a woman aged 30 to 39 with major depressive disorder. CDR3s include the opening cysteine and the closing phenylalanine or tryptophan. The D gene is left open where the match is weak. A row's size may be missing; if present it is once, few, many or a size class.

TRBJ1-5	-	-	TRBV5-3	TGTGCCAGAAGCCCCGACCAATCACTACCCCAGCATTTT	CARSPDQSLPQHF
TRBJ1-2	-	TRBD1	TRBV20-1	TGCAGTGCTCGCGTTTCGGGACAGCCGGAATTC	CSARVSGQPEF
TRBJ1-2	-	-	TRBV6-5	TGTGCCAGCAGTTACAAAAGGGGGGACTATGGCTACACCTTC	CASSYKRGDYGYTF
TRBJ1-5	-	TRBD1	TRBV27	TGTGCCAGCAGTATACAGGGACAGCGCAATCAGCCCCAGCATTTT	CASSIQGQRNQPQHF
TRBJ1-3	-	-	TRBV28	TGTGCCACCAGTCTTGGCTCTGGAAACACCATATATTTT	CATSLGSGNTIYF
TRBJ1-2	-	TRBD1	TRBV7-2	TGTGCCAGCAGCCCACAGGGGGCGCAAGGCTACACCTTC	CASSPQGAQGYTF
TRBJ2-1	-	-	TRBV5-1	TGCGCCAGCAGATTACCTTATAGGGGGACGAGCTCCTACAATGAGCAGTTCTTC	CASRLPYRGTSSYNEQFF
TRBJ2-1	-	-	TRBV6-1	TGTGCCAGCAGTGAAGCCGGGAAGGTCTATGCGCGGACCATCAATGAGCAGTTCTTC	CASSEAGKVYARTINEQFF
TRBJ1-1	-	-	TRBV29-1	TGCAGCGTTGGGCGCCTTGAAGCTTTCTTT	CSVGRLEAFF
TRBJ2-2	-	TRBD1	TRBV29-1	TGCAGCGTTGACCCCTCTAGACAGGGTAACGTTGAGGCCGGGGAGCTGTTTTTT	CSVDPSRQGNVEAGELFF
TRBJ1-1	once	TRBD1	TRBV2	TGTGCCAGCAACCTACAGGGGGCGCCGACTGAAGCTTTCTTT	CASNLQGAPTEAFF
TRBJ2-3	-	-	TRBV2	TGTGCCACCATCTCCTTAATACAGTGGGGGGCCACAGATACGCAGTATTTT	CATISLIQWGATDTQYF